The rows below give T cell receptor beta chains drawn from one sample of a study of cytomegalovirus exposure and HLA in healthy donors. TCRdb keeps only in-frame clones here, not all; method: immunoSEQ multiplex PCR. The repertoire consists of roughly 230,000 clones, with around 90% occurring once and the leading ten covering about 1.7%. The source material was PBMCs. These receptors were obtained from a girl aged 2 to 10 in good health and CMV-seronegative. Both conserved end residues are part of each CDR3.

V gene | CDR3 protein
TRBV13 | CASSLPDVSGRTGELFF
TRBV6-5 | CASSYFHTETQYF
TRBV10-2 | CASTGQLETQYF
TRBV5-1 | CASSPDRVRFTEAFF
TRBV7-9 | CASNVDSATNEKLFF
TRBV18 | CASSPDGTDTQYF
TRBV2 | CASSDGRAYTEAFF
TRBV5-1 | CASSDGLAGVGETQYF
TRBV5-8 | CASSFPGSSYNEQFF
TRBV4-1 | CASSQDRYSPEQYF
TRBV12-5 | CVSVQQGANYGYTF
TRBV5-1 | CASSLRGFGYEQYF
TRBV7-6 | CASGLAGAHEQFF
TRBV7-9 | CASSIMTGDGELFF
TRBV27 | CASSFASRRGWQYF
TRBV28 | CASSLPSGNTIYF
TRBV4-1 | CASSRVGLAGSEQYF
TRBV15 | CATSRLRLAVTDTQYF
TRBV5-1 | CASSPLQTSGTQYF
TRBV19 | CASSIQGGRNNSPLHF
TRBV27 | CASSIGQSNQPQHF
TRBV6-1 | CASSTRRETGEDF
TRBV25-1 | CASSEYEGLQETQYF
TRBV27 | CASSFGNGGGYTF
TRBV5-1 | CASSLDRTRSDEQFF
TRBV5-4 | CASSLWSIVGGTHYNEQFF
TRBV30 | CAWRYNEQFF
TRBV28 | CASSFYFVRGRWGGNTGELFF
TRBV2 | CASIHDRQFRPFSGAYEQYF
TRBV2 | CATKREGQGGETQYF
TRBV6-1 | CASSESQGVVETQYF
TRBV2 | CASSEGGTGVKDEQFF
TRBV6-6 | CASSYSRGEQYF
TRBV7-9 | CASSPPPQGAYEQYF
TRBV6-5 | CASSSSVNYEQYF
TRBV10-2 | CASKSGQSYEQYF
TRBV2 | CASSDKGTGGDEQFF
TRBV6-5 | CASRLGGSYNEQFF
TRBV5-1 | CASSLAAGQGIETQYF
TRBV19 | CATDRDGNQPQHF
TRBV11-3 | CASSFGREWGNEQFF
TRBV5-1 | CASSFILSGSGEQFF
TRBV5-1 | CASSLAASRTEAFF
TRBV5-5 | CASTLSGLRLGGAYEQYF
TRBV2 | CASERGTSNQPQHF
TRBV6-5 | CASSFATGTYEQYF
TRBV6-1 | CASSGGTANSYEQYF
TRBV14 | CASSQVGRGGNTIYF
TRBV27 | CASSPYDREISEAFF
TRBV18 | CASSPPGGAPDNEQFF
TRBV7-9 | CASTSGDYTSYEQYF
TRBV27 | CASSLGTGSIYEQYF
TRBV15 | CATSSASGGYNEQFF
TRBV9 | CASSLGTGGMNTEAFF
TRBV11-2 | CASSLGQSSNQPQHF
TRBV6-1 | CASSEASGRASGELFF
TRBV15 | CATSRDRGSKNIQYF
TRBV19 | CASSGAVTKGKLFF
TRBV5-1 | CASSAGLAGGTGELFF